What follows is one T cell receptor (beta chain) and its context. Its antigen is still unknown. This sample is drawn from a study of T cell repertoires in cytomegalovirus infection. In the study overall: Peptides in the study included HLA-C-restricted and HLA-B-restricted CMV epitopes. Indicated by public TCR beta signatures were CMV infection and matching HLA type.

Each CDR3 protein gets one entry after TCRdb re-called the reads with MiXCR. The data show some 320,000 distinct CDR3 sequences, just under 30% seen once. The ends were cut back, 5 bases at V and 4 bases at J, with 13 bases in the middle. This CDR3 region has 14 residues. Germline CDR1 and CDR2: LNHDA and SQIVND (reference sequence). Study results and caveats: CMV-specific TCR beta clonotypes restricted by HLA-C were the ones dominating the ex vivo response.

The rearrangement links TRBV19 to TRBJ2-3, with a tentative D call TRBD2 (6 bases). This clonotype was sampled from a human donor in good health (CMV status not recorded). Some clones in this sample may be carry-over from other donors' samples. This specimen consisted of cultured PBMCs, obtained from culture after CMV antigen stimulation. DNA of the CDR3: TGTGCCAGTAGTCCGACTAGTAACCCAGATACGCAGTATTTT. Protein product: CASSPTSNPDTQYF.